This entry lists 8 T cell receptor beta chains sequenced from one sample in a study of T-cell memory formation after mild COVID-19. TCRdb used MiXCR to reprocess the 5' RACE reads, holding one entry per CDR3 protein. The data contain approximately 500,000 distinct CDR3 sequences, around a quarter of them singletons. The sequenced sample was PBMCs or a T cell subset sorted from them (not recorded which). The receptors come from an adult woman who had mild COVID-19 (a few samples of this study predate the infection). Cell type and time point are not known.

This clonotype came up a few times. V gene TRBV5-1 combines with J gene TRBJ2-5; TRBD2 matches 8 bases. Unmatched junction bases numbered 7, after V lost 10 bases and J lost 2 bases. This CDR3 is 13 amino acids long. Germline CDR1 reads SGHRS; CDR2 reads YFSETQ. The CDR3 nucleotides read TGCGCCGGCTTACTAGCGGCTCAAGAGACCCAGTACTTC. It encodes CAGLLAAQETQYF.

The rearrangement links TRBV4-2 to TRBJ2-3; 8 bases are a match to TRBD2. The germline CDR1 and CDR2 sequences are LGHNA and YNFKEQ. The ends lost 1 base at V and 8 bases at J; junction bases unmatched: 11. The CDR3 spans 16 residues. The CDR3 nucleotides are TGTGCCAGCAGCCAAGCCTGGACTAGCAGTGGGGGTACGCAGTATTTT. It encodes CASSQAWTSSGGTQYF.

The chain employs TRBV4-1 and TRBJ2-1; 9 bases match TRBD1. The CDR3 is 14 amino acids. Trimming took 5 bases from V and 6 from J; bases not matched to a gene: 5. CDR1 and CDR2 (germline): MGHRA, YSYEKL. CDR3 DNA sequence: TGCGCCAGCAGCTCACCGGGACAGGGCAATGAGCAGTTCTTC. Translation gives CASSSPGQGNEQFF.

This chain connects TRBV6-5 to TRBJ1-2, with 10 positions matching TRBD1. The V gene's germline CDR1 is MNHEY and CDR2 SVGAGI. The CDR3 totals 17 residues. V shed 9 bases, J shed 7 bases, and the junction held 20 bases outside the gene matches. CDR3 amino acids: CASGFSKGQGVLFGYTF. The CDR3 coding sequence is TGTGCCAGTGGGTTTTCAAAAGGACAGGGGGTATTGTTTGGCTACACCTTC.

The chain combines TRBV5-1 with TRBJ2-6; 7 nucleotides match TRBD2. After removal of 0 bases from V and 2 bases from J, the junction contained 5 bases not matched to a gene. This CDR3 region has 17 residues. CDR1 and CDR2 (germline): SGHRS, YFSETQ. The CDR3 spells CASSLGRGKPGANVLTF. Written as DNA, the CDR3 is TGCGCCAGCAGCTTGGGGCGGGGGAAACCTGGGGCCAACGTCCTGACTTTC.

The rearrangement links TRBV20-1 to TRBJ1-2, with a weak D call TRBD1 (6 bases). The CDR3 runs to 13 residues. The V end lost 5 bases, the J end lost 6 bases, and 16 bases lay between the germline ends. In germline, CDR1 is DFQATT, CDR2 SNEGSKA (reference sequence). CDR3 nucleotide sequence: TGCAGTGCTCCCCAGGTGGGGGCGGATGGCTACACCTTC. Residues: CSAPQVGADGYTF.

The chain combines TRBV10-3 with TRBJ2-7; 12 bases match TRBD2. The trim removed 6 bases at V and 3 bases at J, leaving 6 bases unmatched. Per the germline V gene, CDR1 is ENHRY and CDR2 is SYGVKD. This CDR3 spans 15 amino acids. CDR3: CAISPTTSGGYEQYF. The CDR3, as DNA: TGTGCCATCAGCCCCACGACTAGCGGGGGCTACGAGCAGTACTTC.

The chain couples TRBV20-1 to TRBJ2-1, with D tentatively TRBD2 (6 bases). The CDR3 covers 15 residues. Germline CDR1 is DFQATT and CDR2 is SNEGSKA (reference sequence). V gave up 3 bases and J gave up 4 bases, with 16 bases separating them. This CDR3 is CSASRSSGSYNEQFF. The CDR3 DNA is TGCAGTGCTAGTCGATCCAGCGGGTCTTACAATGAGCAGTTCTTC.